These 22 T cell receptor beta chains originate from one sample sequenced in a study of blood T cell repertoires in COVID-19. Profiling relied on immunoSEQ multiplex PCR, and the TCRdb table lists in-frame clones only, not all of them. Among about 44,000 clones, around 90% were seen once, and the ten largest hold roughly 21%. Sequenced: peripheral blood. The source of these receptors is a woman aged 80 or older in a cohort sampled during active or convalescent COVID-19.

V gene TRBV6-2 or TRBV6-3 combines with J gene TRBJ2-1; TRBD2 matches 12 bases. V was clipped by 2 bases and J by 6 bases; unmatched bases: 5. Germline assignment: CDR1 MNHEY and CDR2 SVGEGT. This CDR3 region has 16 residues. The CDR3 nucleotides read TGTGCCAGCAGTTACGGACGACTAGCGGGGGTCAATGAGCAGTTCTTC. Encoded protein: CASSYGRLAGVNEQFF.

This chain links TRBV6-5 with TRBJ1-2, with 8 bases fitting TRBD1. This CDR3 comprises 13 residues. Germline V CDR1 and CDR2: MNHEY, SVGAGI. J lost 4 bases, V lost 6 bases, and 4 bases had no gene match. CDR3 bases: TGTGCCAGCAGAGCAGGGGGCGCCTATGGCTACACCTTC. Amino acids: CASRAGGAYGYTF.

This chain joins TRBV6-6 and TRBJ1-4, with 8 bases lining up with TRBD1. The CDR3 totals 13 residues. V shed 6 bases and J 3 bases; nucleotides not matched to a gene: 0. Germline-derived CDR1 and CDR2 are MNHNY and SVGAGI (reference sequence). CDR3 sequence: CASSRGPNEKLFF. The CDR3 region has the DNA TGTGCCAGCAGCAGGGGGCCTAATGAAAAACTGTTTTTT.

This chain's CDR3 is CASSFSGSGFDEAFF. In DNA form, the CDR3 reads TGTGCCAGCAGCTTTAGCGGGTCTGGATTCGATGAAGCTTTCTTT. The rearrangement links TRBV7-9 to TRBJ1-1; D ambiguous. The CDR3 sequence is 15 residues long. Germline V lookup: CDR1 SEHNR, CDR2 FQNEAQ (reference sequence). Trimming pared 3 bases from V and 7 bases from J, leaving 18 bases between.

The CDR3 loop is CASSLRTDGNEKLFF. The DNA for the CDR3 is TGTGCCAGCAGCTTACGGACAGACGGAAATGAAAAACTGTTTTTT. The rearrangement uses TRBV5-4 and TRBJ1-4; weak D call: TRBD1 (6 bases). Per germline, CDR1 SGHNT and CDR2 YYREEE (reference sequence). CDR3 size: 15 residues. V lost 2 bases and J 5 bases, leaving 13 bases between the germline ends. Supplemented by reference TRBV5-4 and TRBJ1-4, the full variable domain reads ETGVTQSPTHLIKTRGQQVTLRCSSQSGHNTVSWYQQALGQGPQFIFQYYREEENGRGNFPPRFSGLQFPNYSSELNVNALELDDSALYLCASSLRTDGNEKLFFGSGTQLSVL.

This chain connects TRBV5-5 to TRBJ2-6; D remains unclear. V lost 1 base and J lost 0, with 14 bases in between. Germline lookup yields CDR1 SGHKS and CDR2 YYEKEE (reference sequence). The CDR3 extends over 18 amino acids. The chain's CDR3 is CASSLWARSVSGANVLTF. In nucleotides, the CDR3 is TGTGCCAGCAGCTTGTGGGCCAGGTCCGTCTCTGGGGCCAACGTCCTGACTTTC.

CDR3 sequence (DNA): TGTGCCAGCACTGGTGTCACGGACAGGTCCGGGGAGACCCAGTACTTC. Translation gives CASTGVTDRSGETQYF. The V gene is TRBV3-1 (or the pseudogene TRBV3-2), the J gene TRBJ2-5; 7 bases match TRBD1. With V trimmed by 7 bases and J by 5 bases, 16 bases remained unmatched. CDR1 and CDR2 (germline): LGHDT, YNNKEL (reference sequence). This CDR3 contains 16 residues.

This clone has only one observation. The rearrangement joins TRBV5-4 to TRBJ1-3; TRBD1 is a possible D gene (6 bases). Deletions cut 1 base from V and 2 bases from J, with 10 bases between. The CDR3 contains 15 residues. Germline V gives CDR1 SGHNT, CDR2 YYREEE (reference sequence). The CDR3, as DNA: TGTGCCAGCAGCTTGCAGGGGATCCCTGGAAACACCATATATTTT. It yields the protein CASSLQGIPGNTIYF.

The chain recombines TRBV5-4 with TRBJ2-1, with 12 bases lining up with TRBD2. Germline assignment: CDR1 SGHNT and CDR2 YYREEE (reference sequence). The CDR3 extends over 16 amino acids. With V trimmed by 4 bases and J by 10 bases, 12 bases remained unmatched. The CDR3, as DNA: TGTGCCAGCAGCCCTATCCGGACTAGCGGGGATCGGGAGCAGTTCTTC. Translation gives CASSPIRTSGDREQFF.

This chain connects TRBV30 to TRBJ1-4, with TRBD1 matching 7 bases. In germline, CDR1 is GTSNPN, CDR2 SVGIG (reference sequence). The CDR3 extends over 15 amino acids. The trim removed 4 bases at V and 4 bases at J, leaving 9 bases unmatched. This CDR3 is CAWKGLGTDNEKLFF. Written as DNA, the CDR3 is TGTGCCTGGAAGGGACTCGGGACAGATAATGAAAAACTGTTTTTT.

The chain employs TRBV7-9 and TRBJ2-1; D might be TRBD2 (5 bases). V lost 5 bases and J 14 bases, leaving 19 bases between the germline ends. Per germline, CDR1 SEHNR and CDR2 FQNEAQ (reference sequence). This CDR3 has 13 residues. CDR3 bases: TGTGCCAGCAGCCCACCTGGGAAGGGAGAGGAGTTCTTC. It codes for CASSPPGKGEEFF.

The chain links TRBV30 to TRBJ2-7, with 7 bases lining up with TRBD1. Germline V gives CDR1 GTSNPN, CDR2 SVGIG (reference sequence). V was clipped by 4 bases and J by 2 bases; unmatched bases: 8. CDR3 length: 14 amino acids. CDR3 in DNA: TGTGCCTGGACCCTCCTGGACAGGACCTACGAGCAGTACTTC. This translates into CAWTLLDRTYEQYF.

A single count supports this clone. V gene TRBV7-9 combines with J gene TRBJ2-7, with D perhaps TRBD1 (6 bases). CDR1 and CDR2 (germline): SEHNR, FQNEAQ (reference sequence). The CDR3 is 15 residues long. V gave up 1 base and J gave up 12 bases, with 22 bases separating them. The CDR3 DNA follows: TGTGCCAGCAGCTTAGTTGGGGCAGCCGGAGGACAGTGGTACTTC. This translates into CASSLVGAAGGQWYF. Full variable domain (rest looked up from reference TRBV7-9 and TRBJ2-7): DTGVSQNPRHKITKRGQNVTFRCDPISEHNRLYWYRQTLGQGPEFLTYFQNEAQLEKSRLLSDRFSAERPKGSFSTLEIQRTEQGDSAMYLCASSLVGAAGGQWYFGPGTRLTVT.

The V call is TRBV19, the J call TRBJ1-5, with D tentatively TRBD1 (5 bases). Germline CDR1 and CDR2: LNHDA and SQIVND (reference sequence). CDR3 length: 18 residues. The V end was cut by 6 bases, the J end by 0 bases, with 21 bases between. CDR3 DNA sequence: TGTGCCAGTAGGGACGCAGGGCACTATAGTTATAGCAATCAGCCCCAGCATTTT. Translated: CASRDAGHYSYSNQPQHF.

The V gene is TRBV6-5, the J gene TRBJ2-7, with 13 bases identical to TRBD2. Looked up from germline, CDR1 is MNHEY and CDR2 is SVGAGI. The ends lost 4 bases at V and 0 bases at J; junction bases unmatched: 3. CDR3 length equals 16 residues. The CDR3 is CASSSWTSGGSYEQYF. CDR3 coding DNA: TGTGCCAGCAGTTCATGGACTAGCGGGGGCTCCTACGAGCAGTACTTC.

V gene TRBV30 combines with J gene TRBJ2-3, with D possibly TRBD1 on 6 matching bases. The V and J ends lost 5 bases and 6 bases respectively, with 9 bases between them. Germline CDR1 is GTSNPN and CDR2 is SVGIG (reference sequence). This CDR3 has 11 amino acids. CDR3 DNA: TGTGCCTGGGGGACATTGGATACGCAGTATTTT. Its protein is CAWGTLDTQYF.

CDR3 loop: CAIRQGSGEQYF. The CDR3 DNA reads TGTGCCATCAGACAGGGGTCGGGGGAGCAGTACTTC. The chain recombines TRBV10-3 with TRBJ2-7; 7 nucleotides line up with TRBD1. V was pared by 6 bases and J by 7 bases, with 6 bases of the junction left unmatched. The germline gives CDR1 ENHRY, CDR2 SYGVKD. This CDR3 is built from 12 residues.

The chain uses TRBV19 and TRBJ1-3; TRBD1 matches 8 bases. Germline CDR1 reads LNHDA; CDR2 reads SQIVND (reference sequence). With 1 base clipped from V and 4 bases from J, the junction kept 6 bases outside the gene matches. This CDR3 has 16 amino acids. The CDR3 reads CASSIVAGGVGNTIYF. As DNA, the CDR3 is TGTGCCAGTAGTATAGTGGCAGGGGGCGTCGGAAACACCATATATTTT.

This clone turned up a few times. The chain uses TRBV18 and TRBJ1-1, with 8 positions matching TRBD1. V shed 4 bases and J 1 base; nucleotides not matched to a gene: 5. Per the germline V gene, CDR1 is KGHSH and CDR2 is LQKENI. The CDR3 sequence is 15 residues long. DNA for the CDR3: TGTGCCAGCTCACTAGGGACAGGCCAGAACACTGAAGCTTTCTTT. Its protein is CASSLGTGQNTEAFF.

The rearrangement links TRBV5-1 to TRBJ2-7; 10 nucleotides match TRBD1. The CDR3 sequence is 14 residues long. Germline V gene sequence: CDR1 SGHRS, CDR2 YFSETQ. The V segment lost 7 bases and the J segment 4 bases; nucleotides outside the gene matches: 8. CDR3 bases: TGCGCCAGCGCCCCGGGACAGGGGATGTACGAGCAGTACTTC. It specifies CASAPGQGMYEQYF. The variable domain in full, with the rest retrieved from reference TRBV5-1 and TRBJ2-7, is KAGVTQTPRYLIKTRGQQVTLSCSPISGHRSVSWYQQTPGQGLQFLFEYFSETQRNKGNFPGRFSGRQFSNSRSEMNVSTLELGDSALYLCASAPGQGMYEQYFGPGTRLTVT.

The genes are TRBV6-5 and TRBJ1-4; no reliable D call. The V gene's germline CDR1 is MNHEY and CDR2 SVGAGI. The CDR3 is 14 amino acids. Trimming took 4 bases from V and 8 from J, leaving 14 bases between them. CDR3 bases: TGTGCCAGCAGTTCCGGTCGGGGTGGGGAAAAACTGTTTTTT. Translated: CASSSGRGGEKLFF.

The chain employs TRBV10-3 and TRBJ2-7, with D uncertain. The CDR3 runs to 12 residues. Germline V lookup: CDR1 ENHRY, CDR2 SYGVKD. The V end was cut by 10 bases, the J end by 3 bases, with 13 bases between. CDR3 protein: CATAARSYEQYF. Here the CDR3 DNA reads TGTGCCACCGCGGCACGAAGCTACGAGCAGTACTTC.